Following are 9 T cell receptor beta chains from one sample sequenced in a study of T cells in Graves' hyperthyroidism and ophthalmopathy (dated by TCRdb to between 2018 and 2020). The method behind the library was multiplex PCR. Instrument used: Illumina HiSeq 2000. The TCR beta CDR3 regions were amplified from RNA transcripts. For the first round of RT-PCR on the TCR CDR3, the HTBI primer set was used together with the Qiagen OneStep RT-PCR kit. Clones were called with MiXCR by TCRdb after fastp trimmed the public reads at Q25, and only in-frame beta chains were retained. Every CDR3 protein is listed once, alongside the most common genes and DNA of its rows. Counted in this sample were fewer than 500,000 distinct CDR3 sequences; about 14% of them appeared once. The top ten constitute around 20% of the sample. Input material: blood. The receptors were sampled from a woman younger than 45 with Graves' ophthalmopathy.

This clonotype showed up many times. V and J are TRBV20-1 and TRBJ2-5; 7 bases line up with TRBD1. Germline V gene sequence: CDR1 DFQATT, CDR2 SNEGSKA (reference sequence). CDR3 length: 15 residues. V was clipped by 4 bases and J by 0 bases; unmatched bases: 8. DNA of the CDR3: TGCAGTGCTACCCAGGGGGTATCGTACCAAGAGACCCAGTACTTC. Residues: CSATQGVSYQETQYF.

This clonotype has ten or more counts. This sequence joins TRBV2 and TRBJ2-3; 7 positions agree with TRBD2. J was trimmed by 7 bases and V by 6 bases; bases with no gene match: 4. In germline, CDR1 is SNHLY, CDR2 FYNNEI. The CDR3 is made up of 12 amino acids. CDR3 protein: CASRGLRHTQYF. The CDR3 region has the DNA TGTGCCAGCAGGGGACTACGACATACGCAGTATTTT.

In nucleotides, the CDR3 is TGTGCCAGCATTTCGGGGGATCTCGGCGAGCAGTACTTC. This translates into CASISGDLGEQYF. This chain uses TRBV6-9 with TRBJ2-7; a possible D gene is TRBD2 (6 bases). V shed 7 bases and J shed 6 bases, with 16 bases lying between them. The length of the CDR3 is 13 residues. CDR1 is MNHGY, CDR2 SVAAGI, per germline.

Only a few counts were recorded for this clonotype. The CDR3 is CSASGGGASSYNEQFF. As DNA, the CDR3 is TGCAGTGCTAGCGGGGGGGGAGCCTCTTCCTACAATGAGCAGTTCTTC. The chain couples TRBV20-1 to TRBJ2-1; TRBD2 matches 8 bases. Germline assignment: CDR1 DFQATT and CDR2 SNEGSKA (reference sequence). This CDR3 region has 16 residues. The ends lost 3 bases at V and 1 base at J; junction bases unmatched: 8.

The sample holds many counts of this clonotype. J is TRBJ2-6 and V is TRBV2; possible D gene TRBD1, 5 bases. Germline-derived CDR1 and CDR2 are SNHLY and FYNNEI. The CDR3 runs 19 residues. The V gene lost 2 bases and the J gene lost 0 bases, with 17 bases spanning the gap. CDR3 protein: CASSERQPHLSSGANVLTF. CDR3 nucleotides: TGTGCCAGCAGTGAAAGACAGCCACATCTTTCCTCTGGGGCCAACGTCCTGACTTTC.

In this sample, this clonotype turned up many times. J is TRBJ2-3 and V is TRBV27; 7 bases line up with TRBD1. This CDR3 is 16 amino acids long. CDR1 MNHEY and CDR2 SMNVEV come from the germline V gene (reference sequence). V trimming: 3 bases; J trimming: 2 bases; junction bases outside the gene matches: 8. The CDR3 region has the DNA TGTGCCAGCAGTTTCTCACGACAGGGCCACACAGATACGCAGTATTTT. This translates into CASSFSRQGHTDTQYF.

Many counts were recorded for this clonotype. The chain employs TRBV20-1 and TRBJ1-2; possibly TRBD1 for D (5 bases). The CDR3 covers 16 residues. V lost 1 base and J lost 4, with 19 bases in between. Germline lookup yields CDR1 DFQATT and CDR2 SNEGSKA (reference sequence). Here the CDR3 DNA reads TGCAGTGCTAGAGGGGGGGGGAGGGGAAGAGGCTATGGCTACACCTTC. Its translation is CSARGGGRGRGYGYTF.

This clonotype came up many times. The rearrangement links TRBV7-8 to TRBJ2-1; 7 bases match TRBD2. The CDR3 runs 14 residues. After removal of 5 bases from V and 6 bases from J, the junction contained 7 bases not matched to a gene. The V gene's germline CDR1 is SGHVS and CDR2 FQNEAQ. In DNA, the CDR3 is TGTGCCAGCAGCGGCGGGGGAGATATCAATGAGCAGTTCTTC. Amino acid sequence: CASSGGGDINEQFF.

To note about this clonotype: Since a much larger clone is just one base distant, this may be a read error. The chain joins TRBV29-1 to TRBJ2-5; 11 bases agree with TRBD2. Germline V lookup: CDR1 SQVTM, CDR2 ANQGSEA. This CDR3 is 14 amino acids long. DNA of the CDR3: TGCAGCGTAGCTAGCGGGGGGACTGGGGAGATCCAGTACTTC. Translated: CSVASGGTGEIQYF.